This TCR beta chain was recovered during a study of preoperative IRX-2 immunotherapy in early breast cancer. CDR3 size: 16 residues. Sequencing was performed with immunoSEQ multiplex PCR; in TCRdb, only in-frame clones are kept and a portion is missing. The table lists about 98,000 clones, around 86% of them singletons, with roughly 2% in the top ten. Treatment: preoperative locoregional IRX-2 cytokine immunotherapy. Preoperative locoregional IRX-2 cytokine immunotherapy was tested in the phase Ib source study. This clonotype originated in a human donor with breast cancer. The input for sequencing was tumor tissue, taken after IRX-2 immunotherapy. The J gene is TRBJ2-1, the V gene TRBV7-5; the D segment call TRBD2 is taken from the table without a DNA check. TRBV7-5 is annotated as a pseudogene. CDR3 sequence (DNA): TGTGCCAGCAGCGGGGGAGGACTCCCAGAGTACAATGAGCAGTTCTTC. It codes for CASSGGGLPEYNEQFF.